The next 30 T cell receptor beta chains were all read from a single sample in a study of shared clonotypes between healthy human individuals. The table came from immunoSEQ multiplex PCR; TCRdb's copy has only in-frame clones and leaves some out. The top ten clones hold approximately 1% of a sample with over a million clones, roughly 95% of them seen once. What was sequenced was naive CD4+ T cells sorted from blood. The subset denotes: CD45RA+ positively selected. The receptors stem from a man aged 30 to 45 in good health.

This chain uses TRBV28 with TRBJ1-2; no clear D gene. Germline lookup yields CDR1 MDHEN and CDR2 SYDVKM. There are 13 residues in the CDR3. Trimming stripped 6 bases from V and 3 bases from J, with 11 bases between. The CDR3 sequence: CASSSRTDYGYTF. CDR3 nucleotide sequence: TGTGCCAGCAGCTCCAGGACGGACTATGGCTACACCTTC.

The V gene is TRBV7-2, the J gene TRBJ2-3; TRBD1 matches 10 bases. V lost 5 bases to trimming and J lost 1 base; unmatched junction nucleotides: 3. CDR3 length: 15 amino acids. Germline lookup yields CDR1 SGHTA and CDR2 FQGNSA. This CDR3 reads CASSPGQGGTDTQYF. The CDR3 DNA follows: TGTGCCAGCAGCCCCGGACAGGGGGGCACAGATACGCAGTATTTT.

Comments on this clone: The sample carries other DNA sequences with the same CDR3. DNA for the CDR3: TGTGCCAGCAGCTTAGGGAGGAACACCATATATTTT. Translating it yields CASSLGRNTIYF. The rearrangement joins TRBV7-2 to TRBJ1-3; D ambiguous. The CDR3 loop spans 12 amino acids. Per the germline V gene, CDR1 is SGHTA and CDR2 is FQGNSA. V was trimmed by 1 base and J by 7 bases, leaving 5 bases between them.

The gene calls are TRBV18 and TRBJ2-7; TRBD1 might be the D (5 bases). This CDR3 has 15 residues. Trimming took off 6 bases at V and 4 bases at J, with 19 bases between the two ends. Looked up from germline, CDR1 is KGHSH and CDR2 is LQKENI. The CDR3 DNA follows: TGTGCCAGCTCCCTCTTGGACACCAAGAGTTACGAGCAGTACTTC. Its protein product is CASSLLDTKSYEQYF.

The V gene is TRBV7-9, the J gene TRBJ2-7; D ambiguous. The germline CDR1 and CDR2 sequences are SEHNR and FQNEAQ (reference sequence). V was pared by 3 bases and J by 1 base, with 13 bases between. CDR3 length: 15 residues. CDR3 nucleotides: TGTGCCAGCAGCTTCGGGCCTATTCCGTCCTACGAGCAGTACTTC. As protein: CASSFGPIPSYEQYF.

The genes are TRBV18 and TRBJ1-5, with D perhaps TRBD1 (6 bases). Per germline, CDR1 KGHSH and CDR2 LQKENI. The CDR3 consists of 15 residues. Trimming cost V 3 bases and J 5 bases, with 14 bases left between them. The CDR3, as DNA: TGTGCCAGCTCACCGAGCCTACAGGGATATCAGCCCCAGCATTTT. This encodes CASSPSLQGYQPQHF.

J is TRBJ2-2 and V is TRBV9, with D unclear. Trimming cost V 4 bases and J 1 base, with 8 bases left between them. The CDR3 runs to 14 residues. Germline V gene data show CDR1 as SGDLS and CDR2 as YYNGEE. Here the CDR3 DNA reads TGTGCCAGCAGCAACGCAATGAACACCGGGGAGCTGTTTTTT. Translated: CASSNAMNTGELFF.

This clone was detected only once. The chain uses TRBV11-2 and TRBJ1-3; D is possibly TRBD1 (5 bases). The CDR3 is made up of 16 amino acids. V gave up 0 bases and J gave up 0 bases, with 9 bases separating them. Germline values: CDR1 SGHAT, CDR2 FQNNGV. The DNA for the CDR3 is TGTGCCAGCAGCTTAGAACAGGTCCTCTCTGGAAACACCATATATTTT. Protein sequence: CASSLEQVLSGNTIYF.

This chain connects TRBV9 to TRBJ2-1; no reliable D call. The CDR3 length is 16 residues. V was trimmed by 2 bases and J by 0 bases, leaving 12 bases between them. Germline V gives CDR1 SGDLS, CDR2 YYNGEE. In DNA form, the CDR3 reads TGTGCCAGCAGCGTCTCGAAGGCAGGCTCCTACAATGAGCAGTTCTTC. Amino acids: CASSVSKAGSYNEQFF.

V gene TRBV13 combines with J gene TRBJ2-3; 11 bases align to TRBD2. Germline V gives CDR1 PRHDT, CDR2 FYEKMQ (reference sequence). The CDR3 is made up of 18 amino acids. The V segment lost 5 bases and the J segment 1 base; nucleotides outside the gene matches: 11. The CDR3: CASSGLAGTSGRTDTQYF. As DNA, the CDR3 is TGTGCCAGCAGCGGACTAGCCGGGACTAGCGGACGCACAGATACGCAGTATTTT.

V gene TRBV27 combines with J gene TRBJ2-7, with 7 positions matching TRBD1. The CDR3 consists of 15 residues. V trimming: 5 bases; J trimming: 4 bases; junction bases outside the gene matches: 11. Germline V CDR1 and CDR2: MNHEY, SMNVEV (reference sequence). Written as DNA, the CDR3 is TGTGCCAGCAGTCCCAGACAGGGAATCCTTTACGAGCAGTACTTC. Its translation is CASSPRQGILYEQYF.

This rearrangement joins TRBV5-4 to TRBJ1-2; D gene uncertain. This CDR3 is built from 12 residues. The germline V gene has CDR1 SGHNT and CDR2 YYREEE (reference sequence). V was pared by 7 bases and J by 9 bases, with 16 bases between. CDR3 DNA: TGTGCCAGCGGATCCCCGAGAGAGAGCTACACCTTC. It is translated as CASGSPRESYTF.

The count of this clone is one. The chain has TRBV18 and TRBJ2-2, with 8 bases identical to TRBD1. The ends lost 3 bases at V and 4 bases at J; junction bases unmatched: 7. CDR3 size: 16 residues. Germline V lookup: CDR1 KGHSH, CDR2 LQKENI. CDR3 in DNA: TGTGCCAGCTCACCTCGTACAGGGGGGAGCACCGGGGAGCTGTTTTTT. Amino acids: CASSPRTGGSTGELFF.

The chain is built from TRBV6-1 and TRBJ1-1; no clear D gene. V was cut by 1 base and J by 8 bases, with 11 bases left in between. Per germline, CDR1 MNHNS and CDR2 SASEGT. CDR3 size: 13 residues. The CDR3 DNA reads TGTGCCAGCAGTGAAGTGTCAGTTGCCGAAGCTTTCTTT. This translates into CASSEVSVAEAFF.

The chain employs TRBV9 and TRBJ1-3; 12 bases align to TRBD1. Germline CDR1 and CDR2: SGDLS and YYNGEE. The CDR3 totals 15 residues. J was trimmed by 4 bases and V by 6 bases; bases with no gene match: 5. CDR3 protein: CASTGDRGLGNTIYF. CDR3 sequence (DNA): TGTGCCAGCACCGGGGACAGGGGGCTGGGAAACACCATATATTTT.

The rearrangement joins TRBV18 to TRBJ2-5; no definite D call. This CDR3 has 16 residues. Deletions cut 1 base from V and 0 bases from J, with 12 bases between. Germline-derived CDR1 and CDR2 are KGHSH and LQKENI. The CDR3 nucleotides are TGTGCCAGCTCACCACTGGACCTAGGGTACCAAGAGACCCAGTACTTC. Its protein product is CASSPLDLGYQETQYF.

This clone has only one observation. The chain couples TRBV7-2 to TRBJ1-5; the D gene is possibly TRBD1 (5 bases). The V and J ends lost 3 bases and 0 bases respectively, with 15 bases between them. Germline CDR1 reads SGHTA; CDR2 reads FQGNSA. The CDR3 runs to 17 residues. CDR3 coding DNA: TGTGCCAGCAGCTTCGCGAAGGGGAAGGATAGCAATCAGCCCCAGCATTTT. Its protein product is CASSFAKGKDSNQPQHF.

The rearrangement uses TRBV11-2 and TRBJ2-5, with D possibly matching TRBD2 (6 bases). Germline CDR1 reads SGHAT; CDR2 reads FQNNGV. The CDR3 is 15 residues long. Between the trimmed V and J ends, which lost 5 bases and 0 bases, there was a span of 13 bases. The CDR3 DNA reads as TGTGCCAGCAGCCCTCGCGGGGCAGACCAAGAGACCCAGTACTTC. Translating gives CASSPRGADQETQYF.

The V gene is TRBV2, the J gene TRBJ2-5; 7 bases map to TRBD2. The CDR3 extends over 14 amino acids. CDR1 is SNHLY and CDR2 is FYNNEI in the germline V gene. With V trimmed by 6 bases and J by 4 bases, 8 bases remained unmatched. CDR3 coding DNA: TGTGCCAGCAGAGTTGCTAGCGGTTTAGAGACCCAGTACTTC. Its protein product is CASRVASGLETQYF. Full variable domain (remainder filled in from reference TRBV2 and TRBJ2-5): EPEVTQTPSHQVTQMGQEVILRCVPISNHLYFYWYRQILGQKVEFLVSFYNNEISEKSEIFDDQFSVERPDGSNFTLKIRSTKLEDSAMYFCASRVASGLETQYFGPGTRLLVL.

This chain joins TRBV30 and TRBJ2-5; no clear D gene. From germline, CDR1 is GTSNPN and CDR2 SVGIG (reference sequence). V was clipped by 0 bases and J by 7 bases, with 9 bases between them. The CDR3 spans 12 residues. Here the CDR3 DNA reads TGTGCCTGGAGTGTATCAGGTGGGACCCAGTACTTC. It codes for CAWSVSGGTQYF.

This sequence joins TRBV28 and TRBJ1-5, with a tentative D call TRBD1 (5 bases). V lost 5 bases and J 5 bases, leaving 13 bases between the germline ends. The CDR3 consists of 14 residues. Germline CDR1 MDHEN, CDR2 SYDVKM. This CDR3 is CASSNRGGDQPQHF. CDR3 nucleotides: TGTGCCAGCAGTAATAGGGGAGGCGATCAGCCCCAGCATTTT.

The V call is TRBV5-4, the J call TRBJ2-3, with D unresolved. The germline V gene has CDR1 SGHNT and CDR2 YYREEE (reference sequence). Deletions cut 4 bases from V and 2 bases from J, with 14 bases between. This CDR3 region has 15 residues. The CDR3 bases are TGTGCCAGCAGCGAAACCGGAAGATTCACAGATACGCAGTATTTT. As protein: CASSETGRFTDTQYF.

V and J are TRBV2 and TRBJ2-1, with D possibly matching TRBD2 (5 bases). The CDR3 is made up of 18 amino acids. Between the trimmed V and J ends, which lost 6 bases and 1 base, there was a span of 22 bases. From germline, CDR1 is SNHLY and CDR2 FYNNEI. The CDR3 nucleotides read TGTGCCAGCAGCGTCGGGGTTGTGGGCAGGATTTCCTACAATGAGCAGTTCTTC. It specifies CASSVGVVGRISYNEQFF.

This clone was picked up a small number of times. The chain recombines TRBV19 with TRBJ1-2; tentative D call: TRBD1 (6 bases). Trimming removed 6 bases at V and 4 bases at J, with 12 bases between. The CDR3 sequence is 13 residues long. Germline assignment: CDR1 LNHDA and CDR2 SQIVND (reference sequence). CDR3 bases: TGTGCCAGTAGCCCGGACAGAGTCTATGGCTACACCTTC. Translation gives CASSPDRVYGYTF.

This chain joins TRBV28 and TRBJ2-5, with 7 nucleotides matching TRBD1. CDR3 length: 15 amino acids. V dropped 8 bases and J dropped 7; count of bases not matched to a gene: 16. Germline V gene sequence: CDR1 MDHEN, CDR2 SYDVKM. CDR3 sequence reads: CASHRRTGLVGTQYF. Here the CDR3 DNA reads TGTGCCAGCCACCGCAGGACAGGCCTTGTAGGGACCCAGTACTTC.

V usage is TRBV14 and J usage is TRBJ2-1; D not certain. This CDR3 contains 13 residues. Trimming shortened V by 5 bases and J by 10 bases, and 15 bases separated the two germline ends. Germline loops: CDR1 SGHDN, CDR2 FVKESK. CDR3 sequence: CASSAGPSREQFF. CDR3 nucleotide sequence: TGTGCCAGCAGCGCCGGTCCCTCGCGGGAGCAGTTCTTC. Together with reference TRBV14 and TRBJ2-1, the CDR3 gives the full variable domain: EAGVTQFPSHSVIEKGQTVTLRCDPISGHDNLYWYRRVMGKEIKFLLHFVKESKQDESGMPNNRFLAERTGGTYSTLKVQPAELEDSGVYFCASSAGPSREQFFGPGTRLTVL.

The V and J genes are TRBV5-1 and TRBJ1-1; D is unclear. The CDR3 spans 13 residues. From germline, CDR1 is SGHRS and CDR2 YFSETQ. V was cut by 5 bases and J by 0 bases, with 8 bases left in between. DNA for the CDR3: TGCGCCAGCAGTCCCAATATGAACACTGAAGCTTTCTTT. It yields the protein CASSPNMNTEAFF.

This chain connects TRBV4-2 to TRBJ2-3, with 10 bases lining up with TRBD2. The CDR3 spans 17 residues. From germline, CDR1 is LGHNA and CDR2 YNFKEQ. With 4 bases clipped from V and 4 bases from J, the junction kept 11 bases outside the gene matches. This CDR3 is CASSLLAGEFSSDTQYF. In DNA, the CDR3 is TGTGCCAGCAGCCTCCTAGCGGGAGAATTTTCATCAGATACGCAGTATTTT.

The rearrangement uses TRBV19 and TRBJ2-2; 11 bases agree with TRBD2. Germline V gene lookup returns CDR1 LNHDA and CDR2 SQIVND (reference sequence). The CDR3 runs 17 residues. Trimming at V came to 5 bases and at J to 0 bases, leaving 5 bases not matched to a gene. CDR3 DNA sequence: TGTGCCAGTAGTCTTAGCGGGAGGGCTTCGAACACCGGGGAGCTGTTTTTT. As protein: CASSLSGRASNTGELFF.

V usage is TRBV5-6 and J usage is TRBJ2-7; TRBD2 is a possible D gene (6 bases). V lost 4 bases to trimming and J lost 7 bases, with 15 bases between them. This CDR3 has 13 residues. CDR1 is SGHDT, CDR2 YYEEEE, per germline. The CDR3 sequence: CASSPGGGREQYF. The DNA of the CDR3 is TGTGCCAGCAGCCCTGGTGGGGGGAGGGAGCAGTACTTC.